Listed here are 24 T cell receptor beta chains from one sample, sequenced in a study of T-cell reconstitution after alpha-beta-depleted transplantation in children. This sample's TCRbeta library carried unique molecular identifier barcodes. MiXCR, run by TCRdb on the PCR reads, gives a single entry per CDR3 protein. The repertoire holds about 580,000 distinct CDR3 sequences, with 20% to 30% as singletons. Sequenced here: PBMCs, sampled before TCRalphabeta/CD19-depleted stem cell transplant. Receptor source: a boy less than two years old with Wiskott-Aldrich syndrome, due to receive a stem cell transplant.

The V call is TRBV5-1, the J call TRBJ2-1; D is perhaps TRBD1 (6 bases). V lost 0 bases to trimming and J lost 2 bases, with 9 bases between them. CDR3 length: 15 residues. Germline V gives CDR1 SGHRS, CDR2 YFSETQ. The CDR3 DNA reads as TGCGCCAGCAGCTTGGTATGGACAGCCTACAATGAGCAGTTCTTC. It translates to CASSLVWTAYNEQFF.

This clonotype was seen more than once but under ten times. V and J are TRBV12-3 or TRBV12-4 and TRBJ1-2; D not resolved. Trimming removed 3 bases at V and 1 base at J, with 3 bases between. The CDR3 totals 12 residues. This chain's CDR3 is CASSFFNYGYTF. The CDR3 DNA is TGTGCCAGCAGTTTTTTTAACTATGGCTACACCTTC.

The chain links TRBV15 to TRBJ2-1; possible D gene TRBD2, 5 bases. With 0 bases removed from V and 7 bases from J, the gap between germline ends came to 10 bases. Germline values: CDR1 LNHNV, CDR2 YYDKDF (reference sequence). The CDR3 has 14 residues. The CDR3 sequence is CATSRDLGGNEQFF. The CDR3 bases are TGTGCCACCAGCAGAGATCTTGGAGGAAATGAGCAGTTCTTC.

The chain uses TRBV5-1 and TRBJ2-1; 9 nucleotides agree with TRBD2. This CDR3 is built from 16 residues. J lost 5 bases, V lost 4 bases, and 10 bases had no gene match. Germline V lookup: CDR1 SGHRS, CDR2 YFSETQ. In nucleotides, the CDR3 is TGCGCCAGCAGCCCCCTAGCGGGATATCAGAACAATGAGCAGTTCTTC. Its protein is CASSPLAGYQNNEQFF.

J is TRBJ2-1 and V is TRBV27, with 11 nucleotides matching TRBD2. V was pared by 6 bases and J by 5 bases, with 6 bases of the junction left unmatched. The CDR3 is made up of 15 amino acids. Germline values: CDR1 MNHEY, CDR2 SMNVEV (reference sequence). The CDR3 DNA follows: TGTGCCAGCAGCCGTAGCGGGAGGGCCGACAATGAGCAGTTCTTC. This sequence encodes CASSRSGRADNEQFF.

This clonotype was observed a handful of times. V and J are TRBV12-3 or TRBV12-4 and TRBJ2-2, with D perhaps TRBD1 or TRBD2 (7 bases each). V was shortened by 9 bases and J by 2 bases, with 16 bases between the two germline ends. The CDR3 sequence is 15 residues long. The CDR3 here is CASQGEGFNTGELFF. CDR3 nucleotide sequence: TGTGCCAGTCAGGGGGAGGGATTTAACACCGGGGAGCTGTTTTTT.

The rearrangement joins TRBV5-1 to TRBJ2-1, with 12 positions matching TRBD2. Trimming at V came to 8 bases and at J to 0 bases, leaving 3 bases not matched to a gene. Germline V gene data show CDR1 as SGHRS and CDR2 as YFSETQ. The CDR3 runs to 15 residues. The CDR3 is CARLLAGGSYNEQFF. The CDR3 DNA is TGCGCCAGATTACTAGCGGGGGGCTCCTACAATGAGCAGTTCTTC.

This clonotype appeared a few times. The chain has TRBV12-5 and TRBJ2-1; TRBD2 agrees at 12 bases. In germline, CDR1 is LGHNT, CDR2 FRNRAP. This CDR3 has 13 residues. V lost 9 bases, J lost 10 bases, and 7 bases stayed unmatched. CDR3 sequence (DNA): TGTGCTAGCAGGACTAGCGGGATGCGGGAGCAGTTCTTC. It encodes CASRTSGMREQFF.

The chain carries TRBV27 and TRBJ2-1; the D gene is possibly TRBD2 (6 bases). Trimming left V 2 bases short and J 9 bases short, with 11 bases between. Germline V lookup: CDR1 MNHEY, CDR2 SMNVEV (reference sequence). This CDR3 spans 13 amino acids. This CDR3 is CASSLLDGGEQFF. CDR3 in DNA: TGTGCCAGCAGTTTACTAGACGGGGGTGAGCAGTTCTTC.

The chain is built from TRBV16 and TRBJ2-1; D gene ambiguous. CDR1 is KGHSY, CDR2 FQNENV, per germline. With 2 bases removed from V and 6 bases from J, the gap between germline ends came to 8 bases. This CDR3 region has 13 residues. DNA of the CDR3: TGTGCCAGCAGCCAACGTGGGTTCAATGAGCAGTTCTTC. Amino acid sequence: CASSQRGFNEQFF.

This chain links TRBV3-1 with TRBJ2-1; TRBD2 might be the D (5 bases). The CDR3 runs to 15 residues. Germline CDR1 reads LGHDT; CDR2 reads YNNKEL (reference sequence). V lost 4 bases and J 2 bases, leaving 12 bases between the germline ends. CDR3 coding DNA: TGTGCCAGCAGCCGAGGGTACCCCACCTACAATGAGCAGTTCTTC. Protein product: CASSRGYPTYNEQFF.

V gene TRBV7-9 combines with J gene TRBJ2-1, with no clear D. V lost 1 base, J lost 12 bases, and 10 bases lay in between. This CDR3 region has 12 residues. CDR1 SEHNR and CDR2 FQNEAQ come from the germline V gene (reference sequence). CDR3 in amino acids: CASSLGTSRQFF. The DNA for the CDR3 is TGTGCCAGCAGCTTAGGGACCTCTCGGCAGTTCTTC.

V is TRBV15 and J is TRBJ2-1, with 8 bases fitting TRBD2. The CDR3 extends over 16 amino acids. Trimming cost V 1 base and J 4 bases; bases outside gene matches: 6. Germline V gene lookup returns CDR1 LNHNV and CDR2 YYDKDF (reference sequence). The CDR3 nucleotides read TGTGCCACCAGCAGAGGAACTAGCGGTCAATACAATGAGCAGTTCTTC. Its protein is CATSRGTSGQYNEQFF.

The chain carries TRBV6-1 and TRBJ2-7; 7 bases map to TRBD1. V lost 6 bases to trimming and J lost 3 bases; unmatched junction nucleotides: 11. Germline CDR1 reads MNHNS; CDR2 reads SASEGT. CDR3 size: 15 residues. CDR3 nucleotide sequence: TGTGCCAGCAGACATCGACTCCGGGACAGCTACGAGCAGTACTTC. This sequence encodes CASRHRLRDSYEQYF.

This rearrangement joins TRBV6-1 to TRBJ2-7; 9 bases map to TRBD2. Unmatched junction bases numbered 8, after V lost 1 base and J lost 1 base. Germline V lookup: CDR1 MNHNS, CDR2 SASEGT. There are 17 residues in the CDR3. The CDR3 sequence: CASSEVPGGRGSYEQYF. The CDR3 coding sequence is TGTGCCAGCAGTGAAGTCCCGGGCGGGAGGGGATCCTACGAGCAGTACTTC.

The chain links TRBV20-1 to TRBJ2-7, with TRBD1 matching 8 bases. Unmatched junction bases numbered 9, after V lost 3 bases and J lost 5 bases. This CDR3 region has 14 residues. Germline assignment: CDR1 DFQATT and CDR2 SNEGSKA (reference sequence). The CDR3 DNA follows: TGCAGTGCTAGTCGGACAGGGCGCCGAGACGAGCAGTACTTC. As protein: CSASRTGRRDEQYF.

This clonotype was detected only a few times. The rearrangement links TRBV27 to TRBJ2-6, with 7 nucleotides matching TRBD1. Per the germline V gene, CDR1 is MNHEY and CDR2 is SMNVEV (reference sequence). After removal of 3 bases from V and 2 bases from J, the junction contained 4 bases not matched to a gene. The CDR3 runs 16 residues. CDR3 in DNA: TGTGCCAGCAGTTTGACAGGGTTCACTGGGGCCAACGTCCTGACTTTC. Encoded protein: CASSLTGFTGANVLTF.

The genes are TRBV10-1 and TRBJ1-5; 9 nucleotides agree with TRBD1. V lost 11 bases and J lost 4; bases outside the gene matches: 15. The CDR3 consists of 16 residues. In germline, CDR1 is WNHNN, CDR2 SYGVQD (reference sequence). CDR3 coding DNA: TGCGCCGAGACCGAGGGGGGACAGGGTGTAAATCAGCCCCAGCATTTT. Protein product: CAETEGGQGVNQPQHF.

This clonotype has just a few counts. CDR3 sequence reads: CSASRSLGRERQETQYF. The CDR3 coding sequence is TGCAGTGCTAGCCGGAGTTTAGGGCGGGAGCGACAAGAGACCCAGTACTTC. The chain uses TRBV20-1 and TRBJ2-5, with 7 bases identical to TRBD2. The J segment lost 2 bases and the V segment lost 3 bases, leaving 15 bases of the junction unmatched. Germline-derived CDR1 and CDR2 are DFQATT and SNEGSKA (reference sequence). The CDR3 covers 17 residues.

This clonotype was observed a few times. The gene calls are TRBV6-5 and TRBJ2-5; weak D call: TRBD1 (5 bases). Germline CDR1 is MNHEY and CDR2 is SVGAGI. The CDR3 has 13 residues. V was trimmed by 3 bases and J by 4 bases, leaving 9 bases between them. Here the CDR3 reads CASSYERGETQYF. CDR3 nucleotide sequence: TGTGCCAGCAGTTATGAAAGGGGAGAGACCCAGTACTTC.

V gene TRBV4-2 combines with J gene TRBJ2-7; 8 positions match TRBD2. Germline V gene lookup returns CDR1 LGHNA and CDR2 YNFKEQ. The CDR3 totals 18 residues. Trimming took 0 bases from V and 0 from J; bases not matched to a gene: 10. CDR3 in amino acids: CASSQDIQREFFSYEQYF. The DNA of the CDR3 is TGTGCCAGCAGCCAAGATATCCAGCGGGAGTTCTTCTCCTACGAGCAGTACTTC.

This chain connects TRBV28 to TRBJ2-6; 8 bases line up with TRBD2. The CDR3 is made up of 15 amino acids. V shed 11 bases and J 0 bases; nucleotides not matched to a gene: 6. The V gene's germline CDR1 is MDHEN and CDR2 SYDVKM. CDR3 sequence: CAAGGGSSGANVLTF. The DNA of the CDR3 is TGTGCCGCGGGGGGCGGGAGCTCTGGGGCCAACGTCCTGACTTTC. Filled out from reference TRBV28 and TRBJ2-6, the complete variable domain reads DVKVTQSSRYLVKRTGEKVFLECVQDMDHENMFWYRQDPGLGLRLIYFSYDVKMKEKGDIPEGYSVSREKKERFSLILESASTNQTSMYLCAAGGGSSGANVLTFGAGSRLTVL.

This clonotype was seen a handful of times. CDR3 sequence reads: CASRTENLEETQYF. DNA for the CDR3: TGCGCCAGCAGAACTGAGAACCTAGAAGAGACCCAGTACTTC. The chain has TRBV5-1 and TRBJ2-5, with no clear D. The CDR3 is 14 residues long. From germline, CDR1 is SGHRS and CDR2 YFSETQ. The V gene lost 5 bases and the J gene lost 3 bases, with 14 bases spanning the gap.

V usage is TRBV10-3 and J usage is TRBJ2-7; 9 positions match TRBD1. The V segment lost 7 bases and the J segment 4 bases; nucleotides outside the gene matches: 5. The CDR3 totals 13 residues. Looked up from germline, CDR1 is ENHRY and CDR2 is SYGVKD. CDR3 DNA: TGTGCCATCACGTCGACAGGGGGTTACGAGCAGTACTTC. It specifies CAITSTGGYEQYF.